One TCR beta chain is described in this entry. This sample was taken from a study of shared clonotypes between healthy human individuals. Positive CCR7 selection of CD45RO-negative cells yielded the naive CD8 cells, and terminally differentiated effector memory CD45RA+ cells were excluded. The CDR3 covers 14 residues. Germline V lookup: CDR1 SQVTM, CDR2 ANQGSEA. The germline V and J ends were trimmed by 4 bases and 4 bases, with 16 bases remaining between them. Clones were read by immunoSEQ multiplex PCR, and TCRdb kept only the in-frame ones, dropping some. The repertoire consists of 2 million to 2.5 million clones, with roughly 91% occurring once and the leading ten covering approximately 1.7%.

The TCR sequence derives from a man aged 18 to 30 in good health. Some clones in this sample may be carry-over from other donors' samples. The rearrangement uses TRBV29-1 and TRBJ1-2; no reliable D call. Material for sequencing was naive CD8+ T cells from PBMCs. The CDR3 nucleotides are TGCAGCGTTGTGGGTGGGCAGGTCGGCTATGGCTACACCTTC. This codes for CSVVGGQVGYGYTF.